This T cell receptor (beta chain) stems from a study of blood T cell repertoires in COVID-19. Study as a whole: Acute and convalescent COVID-19 samples came from the United States, Italy and Spain.

From germline, CDR1 is SGHRS and CDR2 YFSETQ. The V and J ends lost 7 bases and 0 bases, in that order; junction bases with no gene match: 9. This CDR3 has 15 amino acids. Original handling: Amplifying reference gene primers gave estimates of nucleated cell counts. The method was immunoSEQ multiplex PCR; TCRdb's version includes in-frame clones alone and lacks a portion of them. D and trimming were read from the DNA, whereas the V and J calls and clone size are those reported in that table. The table records 44,000 or so clones, roughly nine tenths of them present only once. The TCR originated in a human donor in a cohort sampled during active COVID-19. Specimen: peripheral blood. The rearrangement joins TRBV5-1 to TRBJ1-1, with TRBD1 matching 7 bases. CDR3 nucleotide sequence: TGCGCCAGCCTTCGGGACAGCACATTGAACACTGAAGCTTTCTTT. Translated, it gives CASLRDSTLNTEAFF.